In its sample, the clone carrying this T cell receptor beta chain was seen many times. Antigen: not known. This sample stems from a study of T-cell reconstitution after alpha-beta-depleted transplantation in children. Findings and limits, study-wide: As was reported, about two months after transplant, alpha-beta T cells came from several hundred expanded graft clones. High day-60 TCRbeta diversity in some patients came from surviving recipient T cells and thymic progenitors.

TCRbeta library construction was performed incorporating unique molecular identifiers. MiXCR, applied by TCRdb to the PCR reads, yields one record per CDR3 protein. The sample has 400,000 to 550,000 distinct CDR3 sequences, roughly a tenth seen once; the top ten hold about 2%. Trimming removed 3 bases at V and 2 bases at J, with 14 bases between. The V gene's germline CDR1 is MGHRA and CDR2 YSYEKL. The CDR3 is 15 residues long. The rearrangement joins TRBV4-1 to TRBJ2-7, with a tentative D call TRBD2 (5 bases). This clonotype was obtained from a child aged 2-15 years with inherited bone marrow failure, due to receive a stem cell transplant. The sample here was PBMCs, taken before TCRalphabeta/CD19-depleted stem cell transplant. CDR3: CASSHSPSYPYEQYF. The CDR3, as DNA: TGCGCCAGCAGCCATAGCCCTAGCTATCCCTACGAGCAGTACTTC.